The 21 T cell receptor beta chains given below trace back to one sample, sequenced in a study of T-cell reconstitution after alpha-beta-depleted transplantation in children. A library of TCRbeta sequences, prepared with unique molecular identifiers, was generated. TCRdb reprocessed the PCR reads with MiXCR, giving one entry per CDR3 protein. The data hold approximately 800,000 distinct CDR3 sequences, with under 20% observed a single time. The source was PBMCs, mostly from graft donor cells, collected 360 days after TCRalphabeta/CD19-depleted stem cell transplant. The receptors shown here come from a male patient aged 5 to 17 who had a stem cell transplant for acute lymphoblastic leukemia, so the T cells may come from the graft donor.

This clonotype was seen a few times. The V gene is TRBV27, the J gene TRBJ2-1; perhaps TRBD1 as D (5 bases). The CDR3 is 12 residues long. V shed 6 bases and J shed 5 bases, with 8 bases lying between them. Germline V CDR1 and CDR2: MNHEY, SMNVEV (reference sequence). The CDR3 loop reads CASRTGNNEQFF. The CDR3 coding sequence is TGTGCCAGCAGAACAGGAAACAATGAGCAGTTCTTC.

J is TRBJ2-3 and V is TRBV11-2; D is possibly TRBD2 (6 bases). The CDR3 has 16 amino acids. V was shortened by 1 base and J by 4 bases, with 15 bases between the two germline ends. CDR1 and CDR2 from the germline V gene are SGHAT and FQNNGV. In DNA form, the CDR3 reads TGTGCCAGCAGCTTAGTTACGGGATCGGGGGCAGATACGCAGTATTTT. This sequence encodes CASSLVTGSGADTQYF. Complete variable domain (other parts from reference TRBV11-2 and TRBJ2-3): EAGVAQSPRYKIIEKRQSVAFWCNPISGHATLYWYQQILGQGPKLLIQFQNNGVVDDSQLPKDRFSAERLKGVDSTLKIQPAKLEDSAVYLCASSLVTGSGADTQYFGPGTRLTVL.

The sample holds many counts of this clonotype. The chain couples TRBV5-1 to TRBJ2-7, with 7 positions matching TRBD1. Germline V lookup: CDR1 SGHRS, CDR2 YFSETQ. The CDR3 has 14 residues. Trimming cost V 7 bases and J 4 bases; bases outside gene matches: 11. The CDR3, as DNA: TGCGCCAGCCGGGCCGAGGGGGCGAGGTACGAGCAGTACTTC. Protein sequence: CASRAEGARYEQYF.

This clonotype turned up a few times. The chain is built from TRBV12-3 or TRBV12-4 and TRBJ2-7; D remains unclear. The V and J ends lost 1 base and 3 bases respectively, with 7 bases between them. This CDR3 is 13 amino acids long. For the CDR3, the DNA is TGTGCCAGCAGTTTAGAAAGGATCTACGAGCAGTACTTC. This gives the protein CASSLERIYEQYF.

The chain joins TRBV5-1 to TRBJ1-1; maybe TRBD1 (6 bases). The CDR3 length is 14 residues. V was pared by 4 bases and J by 4 bases, with 14 bases between. Germline V lookup: CDR1 SGHRS, CDR2 YFSETQ. CDR3 loop: CASSPQGLGTEAFF. The CDR3 bases are TGCGCCAGCAGCCCGCAGGGGTTGGGCACTGAAGCTTTCTTT.

The chain is built from TRBV4-1 and TRBJ2-7, with D unresolved. The V end was cut by 5 bases, the J end by 2 bases, with 16 bases between. Germline values: CDR1 MGHRA, CDR2 YSYEKL. The CDR3 loop spans 15 amino acids. DNA for the CDR3: TGCGCCAGCAGCAACCTTTTGTTCGGGCCCTACGAGCAGTACTTC. This gives the protein CASSNLLFGPYEQYF.

The V call is TRBV5-1, the J call TRBJ1-2; D is uncertain. Per germline, CDR1 SGHRS and CDR2 YFSETQ. Trimming cost V 0 bases and J 7 bases, with 19 bases left between them. This CDR3 has 16 amino acids. The CDR3 DNA reads TGCGCCAGCAGCTTGGCCTCGGCATCCCGAACGGCTGGCTACACCTTC. Its protein is CASSLASASRTAGYTF. The full variable domain, in which reference TRBV5-1 and TRBJ1-2 provide the parts outside the CDR3, is KAGVTQTPRYLIKTRGQQVTLSCSPISGHRSVSWYQQTPGQGLQFLFEYFSETQRNKGNFPGRFSGRQFSNSRSEMNVSTLELGDSALYLCASSLASASRTAGYTFGSGTRLTVV.

This chain joins TRBV7-9 and TRBJ1-2, with TRBD1 matching over 9 bases. Trimming removed 5 bases from V and 8 bases from J; junction bases left unmatched: 6. The germline V gene encodes CDR1 SEHNR and CDR2 FQNEAQ (reference sequence). The CDR3 is 13 amino acids. CDR3: CASSLQGANGYTF. The CDR3 region has the DNA TGTGCCAGCAGCCTACAGGGGGCTAACGGCTACACCTTC. The full variable domain, with the rest looked up from reference TRBV7-9 and TRBJ1-2, is DTGVSQNPRHKITKRGQNVTFRCDPISEHNRLYWYRQTLGQGPEFLTYFQNEAQLEKSRLLSDRFSAERPKGSFSTLEIQRTEQGDSAMYLCASSLQGANGYTFGSGTRLTVV.

To note about this clonotype: One end of the junction varies from germline; a read error may be responsible. This chain uses TRBV20-1 with TRBJ2-3; TRBD2 matches 11 bases. Germline V gives CDR1 DFQATT, CDR2 SNEGSKA (reference sequence). The CDR3 consists of 17 residues. The CDR3 DNA reads TGCTGTGCTAGGCCGCCCCTGGGACTAGCGGACACAGATACGCAGTATTTT. This gives the protein CCARPPLGLADTDTQYF.

V gene TRBV25-1 combines with J gene TRBJ2-1; D may match TRBD1 or TRBD2 (6 bases each). The germline V gene has CDR1 MGHDK and CDR2 SYGVNS. The V end lost 8 bases, the J end lost 7 bases, and 9 bases lay between the germline ends. The CDR3 totals 11 residues. The CDR3 nucleotides are TGTGCCAGCCTAGGGGGGAATGAGCAGTTCTTC. As protein: CASLGGNEQFF.

The chain has TRBV29-1 and TRBJ2-1; D possibly corresponds to TRBD1 (6 bases). V gave up 7 bases and J gave up 6 bases, with 13 bases separating them. This CDR3 comprises 12 residues. Looked up from germline, CDR1 is SQVTM and CDR2 is ANQGSEA. CDR3 nucleotide sequence: TGCAGCGGGGACATAACGAGCAATGAGCAGTTCTTC. This codes for CSGDITSNEQFF.

V and J are TRBV12-3 or TRBV12-4 and TRBJ2-1; 9 bases are shared with TRBD2. Losses at the gene ends were 6 bases for V and 4 bases for J; bases not matched to a gene: 10. CDR3 length: 16 residues. CDR3: CASSLPAGGIYNEQFF. For the CDR3, the DNA is TGTGCCAGCAGCCTTCCGGCGGGAGGGATTTACAATGAGCAGTTCTTC.

The chain has TRBV4-2 and TRBJ2-1; D uncertain. Trimming took 2 bases from V and 0 from J, leaving 11 bases between them. The CDR3 has 16 amino acids. Germline V lookup: CDR1 LGHNA, CDR2 YNFKEQ. The CDR3 reads CASSQPGLSSYNEQFF. The CDR3 DNA reads TGTGCCAGCAGCCAACCGGGCCTGAGCTCCTACAATGAGCAGTTCTTC.

The chain carries TRBV4-1 and TRBJ2-3; D unclear. V gave up 1 base and J gave up 6 bases, with 20 bases separating them. Germline V lookup: CDR1 MGHRA, CDR2 YSYEKL. The CDR3 loop spans 17 amino acids. The CDR3 nucleotides read TGCGCCAGCAGCCAAGCCCTCGGTTTGTCCCTCCCGGATACGCAGTATTTT. The encoded protein is CASSQALGLSLPDTQYF.

The chain uses TRBV12-3 or TRBV12-4 and TRBJ2-1, with D possibly being TRBD1 or TRBD2 (5 bases each). The V end was cut by 3 bases, the J end by 8 bases, with 17 bases between. This CDR3 is built from 15 residues. The CDR3, as DNA: TGTGCCAGCAGTTTGAGGCTAGGGGAGAGCGATGAGCAGTTCTTC. This codes for CASSLRLGESDEQFF.

This clonotype has just a few counts. The chain recombines TRBV20-1 with TRBJ2-1; D possibly corresponds to TRBD2 (6 bases). With 6 bases removed from V and 0 bases from J, the gap between germline ends came to 21 bases. Germline CDR1 is DFQATT and CDR2 is SNEGSKA (reference sequence). This CDR3 region has 17 residues. Here the CDR3 DNA reads TGCAGTGCCCCACCGGGACTGGGCTTAAGCTCCTACAATGAGCAGTTCTTC. It yields the protein CSAPPGLGLSSYNEQFF.

The chain combines TRBV20-1 with TRBJ1-5, with TRBD1 matching over 7 bases. The junction had 4 bases not matched to a gene; V was cut back by 0 bases and J by 2 bases. Per germline, CDR1 DFQATT and CDR2 SNEGSKA (reference sequence). The CDR3 has 15 residues. Here the CDR3 reads CSAREETGGNQPQHF. In DNA form, the CDR3 reads TGCAGTGCTAGAGAAGAAACAGGGGGCAATCAGCCCCAGCATTTT.

In this sample, this clonotype turned up a few times. The chain combines TRBV5-1 with TRBJ1-2; 9 nucleotides match TRBD1. The germline V gene encodes CDR1 SGHRS and CDR2 YFSETQ. CDR3 size: 14 residues. V was clipped by 2 bases and J by 10 bases; unmatched bases: 9. In DNA, the CDR3 is TGCGCCAGCAGCTTACAGGGACAGGGTGAAGCCTACACCTTC. It specifies CASSLQGQGEAYTF.

J is TRBJ2-1 and V is TRBV6-2 or TRBV6-3, with D possibly TRBD2 on 6 matching bases. Germline values: CDR1 MNHEY, CDR2 SVGEGT. The CDR3 runs 16 residues. V was trimmed by 0 bases and J by 0 bases, leaving 9 bases between them. The CDR3 DNA sequence: TGTGCCAGCAGTTACTCCTGGCGGGGCTCCTACAATGAGCAGTTCTTC. It encodes CASSYSWRGSYNEQFF.

This clonotype has a handful of counts. This chain's CDR3 is CASSVEIRWGNEQFF. CDR3 nucleotide sequence: TGTGCCAGCAGCGTAGAAATCAGATGGGGAAATGAGCAGTTCTTC. V is TRBV9 and J is TRBJ2-1, with D uncertain. Trimming took 0 bases from V and 7 from J, leaving 14 bases between them. The CDR3 runs 15 residues. CDR1 and CDR2 (germline): SGDLS, YYNGEE.

This rearrangement joins TRBV2 to TRBJ1-2, with D uncertain. The CDR3 length is 15 residues. CDR1 SNHLY and CDR2 FYNNEI come from the germline V gene. V lost 7 bases and J 0 bases, leaving 15 bases between the germline ends. This CDR3 reads CASKLPGSTNYGYTF. The CDR3, as DNA: TGTGCCAGCAAACTTCCAGGATCCACTAACTATGGCTACACCTTC.